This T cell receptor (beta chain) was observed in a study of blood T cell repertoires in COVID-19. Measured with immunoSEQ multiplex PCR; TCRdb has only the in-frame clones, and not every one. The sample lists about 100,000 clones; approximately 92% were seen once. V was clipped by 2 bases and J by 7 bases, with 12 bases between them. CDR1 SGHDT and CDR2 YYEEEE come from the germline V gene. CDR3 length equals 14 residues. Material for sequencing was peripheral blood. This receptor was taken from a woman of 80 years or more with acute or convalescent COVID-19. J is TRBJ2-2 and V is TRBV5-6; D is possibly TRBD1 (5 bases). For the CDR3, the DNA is TGTGCCAGCAGCTTCGAGGCAGGGTTCGGGGAGCTGTTTTTT. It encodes CASSFEAGFGELFF.